The TCR beta chain under discussion was sequenced for a study of blood T cell repertoires in COVID-19. The CDR3 is made up of 15 amino acids. Germline CDR1 reads LGHDT; CDR2 reads YNNKEL (reference sequence). V shed 4 bases and J 8 bases; nucleotides not matched to a gene: 5. This clone was observed a few times. The authors' processing: For nucleated cells, counts were estimated from reference gene primer amplification. Using immunoSEQ multiplex PCR, the repertoire was profiled, and TCRdb retains in-frame clones only, with some absent. For V, J and clone size, that table is used; D and trimming come from the DNA. The top ten hold more than 15% of the sample, which has under 85,000 clones, roughly 77% seen once.

The clonotype originates from a man aged 80 or over with acute or convalescent COVID-19. Sequenced sample: peripheral blood. The chain joins TRBV3-1 (or the pseudogene TRBV3-2) to TRBJ2-2, with TRBD2 matching over 12 bases. CDR3 bases: TGTGCCAGCAGCCCCAGACTAGCGGGAGCTGGGGAGCTGTTTTTT. Translated: CASSPRLAGAGELFF.